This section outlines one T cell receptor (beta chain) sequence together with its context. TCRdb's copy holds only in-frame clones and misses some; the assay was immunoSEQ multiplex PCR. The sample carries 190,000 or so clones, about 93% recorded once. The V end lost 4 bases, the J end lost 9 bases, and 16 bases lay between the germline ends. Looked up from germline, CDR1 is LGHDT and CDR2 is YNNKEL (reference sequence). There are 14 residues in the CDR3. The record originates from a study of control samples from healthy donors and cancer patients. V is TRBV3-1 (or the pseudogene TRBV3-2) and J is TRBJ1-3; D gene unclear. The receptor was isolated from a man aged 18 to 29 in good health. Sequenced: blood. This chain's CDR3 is CASSPADKGGTIYF. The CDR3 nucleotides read TGTGCCAGCAGCCCGGCTGACAAAGGTGGCACCATATATTTT.